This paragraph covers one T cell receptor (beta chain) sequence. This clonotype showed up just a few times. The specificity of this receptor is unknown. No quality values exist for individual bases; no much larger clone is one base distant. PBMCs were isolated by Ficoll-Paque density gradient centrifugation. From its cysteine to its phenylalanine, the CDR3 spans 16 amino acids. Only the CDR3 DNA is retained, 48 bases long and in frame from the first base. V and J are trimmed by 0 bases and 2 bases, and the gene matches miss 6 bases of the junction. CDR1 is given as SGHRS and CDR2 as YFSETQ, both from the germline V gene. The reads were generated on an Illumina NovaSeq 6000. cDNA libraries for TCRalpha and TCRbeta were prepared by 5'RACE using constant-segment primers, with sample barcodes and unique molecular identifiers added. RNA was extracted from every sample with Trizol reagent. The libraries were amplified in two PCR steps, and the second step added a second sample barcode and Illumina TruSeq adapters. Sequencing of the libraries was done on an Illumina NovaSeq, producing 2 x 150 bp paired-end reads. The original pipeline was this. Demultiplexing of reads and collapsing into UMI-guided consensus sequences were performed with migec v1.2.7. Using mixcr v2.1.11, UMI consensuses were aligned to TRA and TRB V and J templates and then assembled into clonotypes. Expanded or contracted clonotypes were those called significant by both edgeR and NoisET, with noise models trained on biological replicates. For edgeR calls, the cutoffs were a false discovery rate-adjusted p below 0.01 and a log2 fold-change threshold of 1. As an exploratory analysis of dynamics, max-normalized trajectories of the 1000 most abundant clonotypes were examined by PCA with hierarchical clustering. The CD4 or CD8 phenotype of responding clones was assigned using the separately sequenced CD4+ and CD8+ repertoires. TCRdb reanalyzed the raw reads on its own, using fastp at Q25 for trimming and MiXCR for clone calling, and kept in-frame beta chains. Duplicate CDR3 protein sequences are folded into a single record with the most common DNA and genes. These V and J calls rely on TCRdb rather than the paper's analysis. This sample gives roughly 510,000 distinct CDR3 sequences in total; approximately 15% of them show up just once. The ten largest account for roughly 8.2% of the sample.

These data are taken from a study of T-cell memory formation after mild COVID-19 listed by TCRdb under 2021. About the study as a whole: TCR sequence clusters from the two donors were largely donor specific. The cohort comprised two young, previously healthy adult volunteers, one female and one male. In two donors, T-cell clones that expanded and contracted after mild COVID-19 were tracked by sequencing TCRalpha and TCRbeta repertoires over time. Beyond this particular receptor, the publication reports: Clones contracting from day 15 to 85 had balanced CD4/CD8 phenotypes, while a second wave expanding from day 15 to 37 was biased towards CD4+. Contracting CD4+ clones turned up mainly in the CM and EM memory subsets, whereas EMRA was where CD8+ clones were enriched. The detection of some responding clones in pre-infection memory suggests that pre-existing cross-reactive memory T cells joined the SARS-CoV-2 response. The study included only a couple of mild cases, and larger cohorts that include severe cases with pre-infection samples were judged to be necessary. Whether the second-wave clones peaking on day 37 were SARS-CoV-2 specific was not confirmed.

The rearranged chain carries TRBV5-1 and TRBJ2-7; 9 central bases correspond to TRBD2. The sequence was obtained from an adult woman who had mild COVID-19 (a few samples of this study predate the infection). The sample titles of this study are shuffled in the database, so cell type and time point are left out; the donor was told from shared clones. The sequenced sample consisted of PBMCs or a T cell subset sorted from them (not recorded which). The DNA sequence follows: TGCGCCAGCAGCTTGGCTCCGCGGGGGGGCCCCTACGAGCAGTACTTC. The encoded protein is CASSLAPRGGPYEQYF.